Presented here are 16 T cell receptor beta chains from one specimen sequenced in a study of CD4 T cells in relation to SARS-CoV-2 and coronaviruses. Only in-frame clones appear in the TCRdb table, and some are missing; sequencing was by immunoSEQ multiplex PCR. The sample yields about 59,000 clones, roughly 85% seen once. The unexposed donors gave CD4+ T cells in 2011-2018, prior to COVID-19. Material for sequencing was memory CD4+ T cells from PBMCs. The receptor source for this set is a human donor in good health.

The CDR3 coding sequence is TGTGCCAGCAGTCGGATGAGCAAGAGCAATCAGCCCCAGCATTTT. Translation gives CASSRMSKSNQPQHF. The chain joins TRBV2 to TRBJ1-5; D uncertain. The germline CDR1 and CDR2 sequences are SNHLY and FYNNEI. V gave up 5 bases and J gave up 1 base, with 12 bases separating them. CDR3 length: 15 amino acids. Full variable domain (missing parts from reference TRBV2 and TRBJ1-5): EPEVTQTPSHQVTQMGQEVILRCVPISNHLYFYWYRQILGQKVEFLVSFYNNEISEKSEIFDDQFSVERPDGSNFTLKIRSTKLEDSAMYFCASSRMSKSNQPQHFGDGTRLSIL.

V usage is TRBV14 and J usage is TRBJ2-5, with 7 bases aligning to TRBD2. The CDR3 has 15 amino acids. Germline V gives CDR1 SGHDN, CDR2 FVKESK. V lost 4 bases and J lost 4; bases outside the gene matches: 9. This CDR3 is CASSPQQLATETQYF. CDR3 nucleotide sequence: TGTGCCAGCAGCCCCCAGCAACTAGCGACAGAGACCCAGTACTTC. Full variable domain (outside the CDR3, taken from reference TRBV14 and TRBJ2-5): EAGVTQFPSHSVIEKGQTVTLRCDPISGHDNLYWYRRVMGKEIKFLLHFVKESKQDESGMPNNRFLAERTGGTYSTLKVQPAELEDSGVYFCASSPQQLATETQYFGPGTRLLVL.

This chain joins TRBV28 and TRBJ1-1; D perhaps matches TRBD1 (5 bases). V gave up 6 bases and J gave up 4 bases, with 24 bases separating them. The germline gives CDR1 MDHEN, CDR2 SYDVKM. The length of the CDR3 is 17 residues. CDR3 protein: CASSKLGIGARGTEAFF. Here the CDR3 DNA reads TGTGCCAGCAGCAAATTGGGGATAGGGGCTCGGGGCACTGAAGCTTTCTTT.

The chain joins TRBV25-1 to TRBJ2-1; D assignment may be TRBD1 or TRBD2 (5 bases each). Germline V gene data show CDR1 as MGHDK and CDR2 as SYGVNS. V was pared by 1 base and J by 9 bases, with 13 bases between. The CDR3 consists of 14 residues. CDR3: CASSELQGRSEQFF. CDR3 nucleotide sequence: TGTGCCAGCAGTGAATTGCAGGGACGAAGTGAGCAGTTCTTC.

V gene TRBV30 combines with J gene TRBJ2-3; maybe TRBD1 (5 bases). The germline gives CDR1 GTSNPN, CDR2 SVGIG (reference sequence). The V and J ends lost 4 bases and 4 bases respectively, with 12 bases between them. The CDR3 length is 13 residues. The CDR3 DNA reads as TGTGCCTGGAAGGGGTGGAGATCAGATACGCAGTATTTT. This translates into CAWKGWRSDTQYF.

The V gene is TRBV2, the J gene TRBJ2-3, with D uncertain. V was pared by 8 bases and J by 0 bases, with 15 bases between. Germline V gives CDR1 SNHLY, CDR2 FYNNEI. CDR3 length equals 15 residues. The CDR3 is CASGSRSISTDTQYF. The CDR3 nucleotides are TGTGCCAGCGGTTCGAGATCTATTAGCACAGATACGCAGTATTTT. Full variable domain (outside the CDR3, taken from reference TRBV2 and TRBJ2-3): EPEVTQTPSHQVTQMGQEVILRCVPISNHLYFYWYRQILGQKVEFLVSFYNNEISEKSEIFDDQFSVERPDGSNFTLKIRSTKLEDSAMYFCASGSRSISTDTQYFGPGTRLTVL.

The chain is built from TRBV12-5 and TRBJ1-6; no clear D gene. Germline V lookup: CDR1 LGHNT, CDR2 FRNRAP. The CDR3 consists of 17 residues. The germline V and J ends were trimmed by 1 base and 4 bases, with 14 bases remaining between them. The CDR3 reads CASGLGQCAPYNSPLHF. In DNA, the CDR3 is TGTGCTAGTGGTTTGGGTCAGTGCGCCCCTTATAATTCACCCCTCCACTTT.

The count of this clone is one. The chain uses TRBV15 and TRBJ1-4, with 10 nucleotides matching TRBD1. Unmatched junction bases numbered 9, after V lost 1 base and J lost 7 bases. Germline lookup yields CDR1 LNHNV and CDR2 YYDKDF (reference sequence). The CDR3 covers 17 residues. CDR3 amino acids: CATSRGRGTGDFEKLFF. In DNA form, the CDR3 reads TGTGCCACCAGCAGAGGGCGCGGGACAGGGGATTTTGAAAAACTGTTTTTT.

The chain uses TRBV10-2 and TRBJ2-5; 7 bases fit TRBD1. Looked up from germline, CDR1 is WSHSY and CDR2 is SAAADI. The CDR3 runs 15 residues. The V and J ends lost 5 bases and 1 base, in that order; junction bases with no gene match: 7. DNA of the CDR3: TGCGCCAGCAGTTTATACAGGGGATTCCAAGAGACCCAGTACTTC. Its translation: CASSLYRGFQETQYF.

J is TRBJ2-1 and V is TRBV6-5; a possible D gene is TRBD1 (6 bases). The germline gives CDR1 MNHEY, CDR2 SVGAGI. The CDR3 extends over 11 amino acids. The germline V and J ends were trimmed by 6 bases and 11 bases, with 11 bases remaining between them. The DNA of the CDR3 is TGTGCCAGCAGCAGGGGCCCCAAGCAGTTCTTC. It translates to CASSRGPKQFF.

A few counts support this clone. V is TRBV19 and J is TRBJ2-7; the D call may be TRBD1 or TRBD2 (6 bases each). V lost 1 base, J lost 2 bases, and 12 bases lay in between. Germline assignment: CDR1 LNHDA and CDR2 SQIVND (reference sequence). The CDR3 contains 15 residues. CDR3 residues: CASSIAAGQTYEQYF. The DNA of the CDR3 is TGTGCCAGTAGTATAGCCGCGGGACAAACCTACGAGCAGTACTTC.

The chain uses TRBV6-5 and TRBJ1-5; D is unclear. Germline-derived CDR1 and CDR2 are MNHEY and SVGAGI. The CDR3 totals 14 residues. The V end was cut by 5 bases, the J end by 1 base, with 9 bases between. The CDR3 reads CASSRDTSNQPQHF. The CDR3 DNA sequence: TGTGCCAGCAGTCGTGACACGAGCAATCAGCCCCAGCATTTT.

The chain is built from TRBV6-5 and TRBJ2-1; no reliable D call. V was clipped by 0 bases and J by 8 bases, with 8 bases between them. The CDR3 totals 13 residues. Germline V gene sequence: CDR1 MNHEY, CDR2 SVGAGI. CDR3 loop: CASSYSMFDEQFF. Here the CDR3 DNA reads TGTGCCAGCAGTTACTCAATGTTCGATGAGCAGTTCTTC.

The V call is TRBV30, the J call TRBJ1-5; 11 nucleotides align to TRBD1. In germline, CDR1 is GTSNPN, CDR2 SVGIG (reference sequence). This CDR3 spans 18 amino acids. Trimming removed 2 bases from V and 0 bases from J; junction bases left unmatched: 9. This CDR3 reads CAWSLPGQGVGSNQPQHF. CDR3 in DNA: TGTGCCTGGAGTCTACCGGGACAGGGGGTCGGTAGCAATCAGCCCCAGCATTTT.

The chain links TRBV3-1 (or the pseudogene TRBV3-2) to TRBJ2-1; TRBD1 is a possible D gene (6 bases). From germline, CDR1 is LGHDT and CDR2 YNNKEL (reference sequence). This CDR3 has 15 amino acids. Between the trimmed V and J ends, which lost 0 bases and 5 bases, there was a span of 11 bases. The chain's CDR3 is CASSQESGAHNEQFF. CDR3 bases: TGTGCCAGCAGCCAAGAGTCAGGGGCCCACAATGAGCAGTTCTTC.

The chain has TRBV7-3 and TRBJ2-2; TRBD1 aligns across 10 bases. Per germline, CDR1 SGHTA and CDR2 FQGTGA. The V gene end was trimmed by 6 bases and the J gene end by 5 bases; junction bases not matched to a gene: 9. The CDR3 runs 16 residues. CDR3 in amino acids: CASSIGDRGRTGELFF. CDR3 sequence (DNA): TGTGCCAGCAGTATTGGGGACAGGGGTAGGACCGGGGAGCTGTTTTTT.